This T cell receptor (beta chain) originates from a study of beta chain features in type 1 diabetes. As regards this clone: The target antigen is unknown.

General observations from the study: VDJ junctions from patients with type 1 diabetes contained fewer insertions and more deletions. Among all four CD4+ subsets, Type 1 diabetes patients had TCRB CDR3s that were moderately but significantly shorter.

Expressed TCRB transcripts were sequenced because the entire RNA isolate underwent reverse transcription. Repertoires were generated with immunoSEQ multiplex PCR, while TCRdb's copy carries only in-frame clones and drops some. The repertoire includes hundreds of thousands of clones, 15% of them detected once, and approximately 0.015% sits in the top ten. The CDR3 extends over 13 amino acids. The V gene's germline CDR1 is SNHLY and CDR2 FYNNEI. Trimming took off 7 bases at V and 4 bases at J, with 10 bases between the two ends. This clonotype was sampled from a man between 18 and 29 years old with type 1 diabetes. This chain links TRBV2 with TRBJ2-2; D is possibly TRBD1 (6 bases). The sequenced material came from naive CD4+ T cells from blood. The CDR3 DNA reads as TGTGCCAGCACAGGGGCACGCACCGGGGAGCTGTTTTTT. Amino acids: CASTGARTGELFF.